This T cell receptor beta chain is drawn from a study of control samples from healthy donors and cancer patients (dated by TCRdb to about 2020). Receptor amplification or capture employed the immunoSEQ multiplex PCR assay. The immuneACCESS repertoire file appears here via TCRdb, limited to in-frame rearrangements. These files lack a portion of the clones; in checked studies, under half of the deficit traces to unresolved V genes, and the cause of the others is not known. This sample comprises about 100,000 clones, approximately 93% of them detected only once. About 8.8% of the sample comes from the top ten. This clone was observed a single time. There is no known antigen for this receptor. Base-call qualities are not available, and no considerably larger clone is one nucleotide away. The germline V gene supplies CDR1 SGHAT and CDR2 FQNNGV. The CDR3 starts with the cysteine, ends with the phenylalanine, and has 15 residues. Of all the DNA, just the CDR3 is kept, 45 bases in frame from base 1. V loses 2 bases of germline sequence and J loses 2 bases, and the interval between the two ends is 13 bases.

The sequenced material came from blood. This sequence originates from a man aged 18 to 29 in good health. This sequence uses TRBV11-2 and TRBJ2-7, with a weak D call of TRBD2 (6 bases match). The DNA sequence reads TGTGCCAGCAGCTTATCGCTAGCGAGACCCTACGAGCAGTACTTC. This is translated as CASSLSLARPYEQYF.